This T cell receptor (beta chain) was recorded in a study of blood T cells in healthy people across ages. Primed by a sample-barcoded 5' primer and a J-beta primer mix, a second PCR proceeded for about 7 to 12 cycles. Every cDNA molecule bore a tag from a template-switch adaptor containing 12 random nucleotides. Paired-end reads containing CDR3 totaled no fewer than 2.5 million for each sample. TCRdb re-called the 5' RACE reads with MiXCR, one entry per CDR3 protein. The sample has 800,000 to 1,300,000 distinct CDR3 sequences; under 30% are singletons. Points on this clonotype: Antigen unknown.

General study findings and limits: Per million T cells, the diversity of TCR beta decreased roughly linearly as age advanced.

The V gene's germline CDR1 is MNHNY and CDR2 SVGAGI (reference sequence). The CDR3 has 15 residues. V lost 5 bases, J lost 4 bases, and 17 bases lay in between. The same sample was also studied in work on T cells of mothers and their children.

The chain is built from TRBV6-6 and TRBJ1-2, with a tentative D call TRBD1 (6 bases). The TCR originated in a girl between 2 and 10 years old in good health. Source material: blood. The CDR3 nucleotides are TGTGCCAGCAGTCCGTTACAGGGTTACGGCTATGGCTACACCTTC. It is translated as CASSPLQGYGYGYTF.